This T cell receptor (beta chain) was recorded in a study of monozygotic twins with inflammatory bowel disease. Researchers used template switching to add UMIs featuring a 6-nucleotide sample barcode. TCRdb re-analyzed the 5' RACE reads; it lists each CDR3 protein once, without DNA. This table holds some 440,000 distinct CDR3 sequences. The source of this sequence is a human donor with ulcerative colitis or Crohn's disease, or a healthy co-twin of an affected twin (not recorded which). Material: blood.

CDR3 in amino acids: CASSLAGGGTDTQYF. This rearrangement joins TRBV5-1 to TRBJ2-3; absent DNA, TCRdb's TRBD2 call cannot be checked. Germline CDR1 and CDR2: SGHRS and YFSETQ. The CDR3 is 15 amino acids. The whole variable domain, remainder taken from reference TRBV5-1 and TRBJ2-3, is KAGVTQTPRYLIKTRGQQVTLSCSPISGHRSVSWYQQTPGQGLQFLFEYFSETQRNKGNFPGRFSGRQFSNSRSEMNVSTLELGDSALYLCASSLAGGGTDTQYFGPGTRLTVL.